The source of this TCR beta chain is a study of blood T cell repertoires in COVID-19. About the study: Sites in the United States, Italy and Spain provided acute and convalescent COVID-19 samples.

Measured with immunoSEQ multiplex PCR; TCRdb has only the in-frame clones, and not every one. The sample includes some 78,000 clones, around nine tenths seen only once; the top ten take nearly 5%. In regard to this clone: The sample carries other DNA sequences with the same CDR3.

Germline-derived CDR1 and CDR2 are SGHTA and FQGNSA. V was shortened by 1 base and J by 2 bases, with 5 bases between the two germline ends. The length of the CDR3 is 13 residues. V and J are TRBV7-2 and TRBJ2-5; possible D gene TRBD2, 5 bases. The sequence came from a woman older than 75 with active or convalescent COVID-19. Sequences were obtained from peripheral blood. The CDR3: CASSLGLQETQYF. The DNA for the CDR3 is TGTGCCAGCAGCTTAGGACTACAAGAGACCCAGTACTTC.